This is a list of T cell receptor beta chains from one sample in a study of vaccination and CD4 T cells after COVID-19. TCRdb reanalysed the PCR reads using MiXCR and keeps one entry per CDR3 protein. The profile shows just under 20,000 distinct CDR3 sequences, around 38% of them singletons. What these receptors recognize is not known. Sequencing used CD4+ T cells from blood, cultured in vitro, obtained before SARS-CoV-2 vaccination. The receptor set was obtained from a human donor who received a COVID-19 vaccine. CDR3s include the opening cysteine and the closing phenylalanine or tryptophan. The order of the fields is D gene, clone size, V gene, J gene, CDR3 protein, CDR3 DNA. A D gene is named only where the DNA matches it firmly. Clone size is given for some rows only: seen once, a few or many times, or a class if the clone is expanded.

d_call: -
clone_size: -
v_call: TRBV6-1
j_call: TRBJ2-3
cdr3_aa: CASSEAGDTDTQYF
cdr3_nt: TGTGCCAGCAGTGAAGCGGGAGACACAGATACGCAGTATTTT

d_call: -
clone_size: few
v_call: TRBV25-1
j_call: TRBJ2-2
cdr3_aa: CASSERSGGSTGELFF
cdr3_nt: TGTGCCAGCAGTGAACGTTCTGGGGGGTCCACCGGGGAGCTGTTTTTT

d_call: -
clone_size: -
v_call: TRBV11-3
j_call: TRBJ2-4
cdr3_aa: CASSSGRFGAKNIQYF
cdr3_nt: TGTGCCAGCAGCTCCGGCCGGTTTGGAGCCAAAAACATTCAGTACTTC

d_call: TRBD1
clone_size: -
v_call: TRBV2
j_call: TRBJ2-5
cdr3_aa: CASSGQAQETQYF
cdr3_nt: TGTGCCAGCAGCGGACAGGCCCAAGAGACCCAGTACTTC

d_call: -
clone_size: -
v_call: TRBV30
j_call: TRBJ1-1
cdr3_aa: CAWRRENTEAFF
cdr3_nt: TGTGCCTGGAGGAGGGAAAACACTGAAGCTTTCTTT

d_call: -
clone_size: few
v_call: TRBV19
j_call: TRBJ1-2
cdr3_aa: CASSTGAGFYGYTF
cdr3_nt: TGTGCCAGTAGCACGGGGGCAGGGTTCTATGGCTACACCTTC

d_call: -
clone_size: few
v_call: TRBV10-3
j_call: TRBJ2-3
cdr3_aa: CAISGPNTDTQYF
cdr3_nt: TGTGCCATCAGTGGACCCAACACAGATACGCAGTATTTT

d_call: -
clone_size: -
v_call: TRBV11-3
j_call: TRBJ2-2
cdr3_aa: CASSLVGELFF
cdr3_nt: TGTGCCAGCAGCTTAGTCGGGGAGCTGTTTTTT

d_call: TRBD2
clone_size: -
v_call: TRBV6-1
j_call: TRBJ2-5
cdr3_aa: CASPGLAATFGNSKAKETQYF
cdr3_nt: TGTGCCAGCCCGGGACTAGCGGCGACTTTTGGCAATTCGAAAGCAAAGGAGACCCAGTACTTC

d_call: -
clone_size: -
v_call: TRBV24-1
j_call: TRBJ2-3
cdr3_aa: CATGPRRADTQYF
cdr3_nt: TGTGCCACCGGCCCCCGTCGGGCAGATACGCAGTATTTT

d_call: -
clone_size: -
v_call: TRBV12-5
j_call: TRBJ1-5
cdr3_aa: CASGLTERQPQHF
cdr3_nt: TGTGCTAGTGGTTTGACAGAAAGGCAGCCCCAGCATTTT

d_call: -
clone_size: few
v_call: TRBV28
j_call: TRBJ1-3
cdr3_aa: CASSSPMGSSGNTIYF
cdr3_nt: TGTGCCAGCAGCTCCCCGATGGGTAGCTCTGGAAACACCATATATTTT

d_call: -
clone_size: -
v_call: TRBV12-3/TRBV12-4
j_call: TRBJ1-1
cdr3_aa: CASSFRGTTEAFF
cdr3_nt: TGTGCCAGCAGTTTTCGGGGGACGACTGAAGCTTTCTTT

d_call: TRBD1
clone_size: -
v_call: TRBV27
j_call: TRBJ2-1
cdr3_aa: CASSALGTGGGNEQFF
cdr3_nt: TGTGCCAGCAGTGCCCTAGGGACAGGGGGCGGGAATGAGCAGTTCTTC

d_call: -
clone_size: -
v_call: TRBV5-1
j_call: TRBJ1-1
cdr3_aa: CASSFEGDRGAFF
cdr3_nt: TGCGCCAGCAGCTTCGAGGGAGACAGAGGAGCTTTCTTT

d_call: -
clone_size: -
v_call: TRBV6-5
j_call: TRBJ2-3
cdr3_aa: CASSYRGARTDTQYF
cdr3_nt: TGTGCCAGCAGTTACCGCGGGGCACGCACAGATACGCAGTATTTT

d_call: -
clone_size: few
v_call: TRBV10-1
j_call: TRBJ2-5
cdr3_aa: CASSELLVGTQYF
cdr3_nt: TGCGCCAGCAGTGAGTTATTGGTTGGGACCCAGTACTTC

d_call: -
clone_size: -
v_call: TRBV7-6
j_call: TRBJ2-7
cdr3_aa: CASSLGGTYEQYF
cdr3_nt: TGTGCCAGCAGCTTAGGGGGAACTTACGAGCAGTACTTC

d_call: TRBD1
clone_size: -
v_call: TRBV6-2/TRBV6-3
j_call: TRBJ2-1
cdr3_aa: CASSYRGQDYNEQFF
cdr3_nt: TGTGCCAGCAGTTACAGGGGACAGGACTACAATGAGCAGTTCTTC

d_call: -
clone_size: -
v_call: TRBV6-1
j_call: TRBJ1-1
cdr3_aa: CASSRRPGHMNTEAFF
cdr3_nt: TGTGCCAGCAGTCGTAGACCGGGACACATGAACACTGAAGCTTTCTTT

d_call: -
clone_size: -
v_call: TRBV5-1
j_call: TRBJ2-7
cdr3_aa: CASSFGGGRTYEQYF
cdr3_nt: TGCGCCAGCAGCTTTGGCGGGGGCCGAACCTACGAGCAGTACTTC

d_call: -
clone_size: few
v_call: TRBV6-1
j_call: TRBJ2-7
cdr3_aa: CASTATNEQYF
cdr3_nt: TGTGCCAGCACGGCAACCAACGAGCAGTACTTC

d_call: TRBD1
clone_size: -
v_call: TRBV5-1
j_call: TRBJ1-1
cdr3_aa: CASSWDSLNTEAFF
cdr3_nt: TGCGCCAGCAGCTGGGACAGCCTGAACACTGAAGCTTTCTTT

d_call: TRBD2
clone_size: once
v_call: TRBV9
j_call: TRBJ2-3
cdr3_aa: CASSPPPSGVTDTQYF
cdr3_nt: TGTGCCAGCAGCCCCCCCCCTAGCGGGGTCACAGATACGCAGTATTTT

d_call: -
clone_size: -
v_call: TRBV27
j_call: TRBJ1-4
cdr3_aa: CASSLGVPHEKLFF
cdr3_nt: TGTGCCAGCAGTTTAGGAGTGCCCCATGAAAAACTGTTTTTT

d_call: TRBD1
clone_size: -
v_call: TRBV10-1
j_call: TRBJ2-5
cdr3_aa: CASSELDRGRETQYF
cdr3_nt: TGCGCCAGCAGTGAGTTAGACAGGGGGCGAGAGACCCAGTACTTC

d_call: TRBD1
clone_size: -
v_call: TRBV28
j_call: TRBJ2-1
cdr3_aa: CASSGQGRNYNEQFF
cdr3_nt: TGTGCCAGCAGTGGACAGGGGCGAAACTACAATGAGCAGTTCTTC

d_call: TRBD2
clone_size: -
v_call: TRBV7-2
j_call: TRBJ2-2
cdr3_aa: CASGRGGGNTGELFF
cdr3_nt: TGTGCCAGTGGCCGGGGGGGGGGGAACACCGGGGAGCTGTTTTTT

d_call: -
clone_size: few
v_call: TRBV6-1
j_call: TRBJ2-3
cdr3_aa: CASSTLTDTQYF
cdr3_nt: TGTGCCAGCAGTACCCTGACGGATACGCAGTATTTT

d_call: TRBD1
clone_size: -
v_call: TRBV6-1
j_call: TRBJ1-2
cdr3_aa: CASGDSRYGYTF
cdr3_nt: TGTGCCAGCGGGGACAGCCGATATGGCTACACCTTC

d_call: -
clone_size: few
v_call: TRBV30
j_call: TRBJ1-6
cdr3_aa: CAWSGVFSYNSPLHF
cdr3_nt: TGTGCCTGGAGTGGGGTATTCTCCTATAATTCACCCCTCCACTTT

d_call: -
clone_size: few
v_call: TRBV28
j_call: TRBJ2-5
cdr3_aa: CASSFQQETQYF
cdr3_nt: TGTGCCAGCAGTTTTCAACAAGAGACCCAGTACTTC

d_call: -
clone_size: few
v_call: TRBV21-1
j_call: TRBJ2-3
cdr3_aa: CASPIMGTLTDTQYF
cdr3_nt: TGTGCCAGCCCCATTATGGGGACTCTCACAGATACGCAGTATTTT

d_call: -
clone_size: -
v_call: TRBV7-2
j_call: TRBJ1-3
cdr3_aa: CASSFGGSGNTIYF
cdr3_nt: TGTGCCAGCAGCTTCGGGGGCTCTGGAAACACCATATATTTT

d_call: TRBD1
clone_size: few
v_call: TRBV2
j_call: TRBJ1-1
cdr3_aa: CASSPDRGRNTEAFF
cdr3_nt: TGTGCCAGCAGCCCTGACAGGGGACGGAACACTGAAGCTTTCTTT